This TCR beta chain emerged from a study of CD8+CD57+ T cells in acquired aplastic anemia. Study as a whole: Sorting CD4+ and CD8+ cells gave DNA averaging approximately 3 ug.

Study findings and constraints: Comparison of patients with controls identified about 27 shared CD8+ CDR3 sequences. For CD8+ Simpson's diversity, patients and controls showed no significant difference.

V was cut by 1 base and J by 7 bases, with 19 bases left in between. Germline loops: CDR1 SGHDT, CDR2 YYEEEE. The CDR3 length is 16 residues. TCR beta VDJ and CDR3 were profiled, and genomic DNA was the template. TCRdb re-derived calls from the reads in MiXCR, one entry per CDR3 protein. The sample holds some 220,000 distinct CDR3 sequences; roughly 35% are singletons and the top ten take more than 0.95%. This clonotype was counted only a few times. No antigen is known for it. This may come from a read error, since a much larger clone is one base off. The sequencing sample was made of sorted CD4+, CD8+, or CD8+CD57+ T cells (not recorded which) from PBMCs. The clonotype comes from a human donor in good health, serving as a control. The rearrangement uses TRBV5-6 and TRBJ2-3; no clear D. The CDR3 protein is CASSLWWADSDHTQYF. The CDR3 DNA reads TGTGCCAGCAGCTTGTGGTGGGCAGATTCAGACCATACGCAGTATTTT.